This T cell receptor beta chain originates from a study of T cell responses to AZD1222 COVID-19 vaccine. About the study: Pooled together were second doses at about 4 or about 12 weeks. Study-wide results and caveats: In all cases, repertoires were sampled only after the peak T cell response. Regions left unmutated in variants are reportedly the target of nearly half of spike-specific TCRs.

Using immunoSEQ multiplex PCR, the repertoire was profiled, and TCRdb retains in-frame clones only, with some absent. The sample shows about 56,000 clones, approximately 85% of them seen only once. As concerns this clone: Its antigen remains unidentified.

This sequence originates from an adult in good health. The starting material was peripheral blood, obtained on day 0 of AZD1222 vaccination.

CDR3 DNA: TGCGCCAGCAGCGGGCAGGGGCGGGTAGCTAACTATGGCTACACCTTC. Residues: CASSGQGRVANYGYTF. This rearrangement joins TRBV10-2 to TRBJ1-2; maybe TRBD1 (6 bases). The CDR3 extends over 16 amino acids. Trimming shortened V by 6 bases and J by 0 bases, and 17 bases separated the two germline ends. Per the germline V gene, CDR1 is WSHSY and CDR2 is SAAADI.